The 25 T cell receptor beta chains listed next were all sequenced from one sample in a study of control samples from healthy donors and cancer patients. Generated by immunoSEQ multiplex PCR, the TCRdb table keeps only in-frame clones and is missing some. Counted here are about 100,000 clones, roughly 90% occurring once; the ten biggest clones make up 15% to 20%. The sample consisted of blood. These TCRs come from a woman in her 50s in good health.

The chain joins TRBV3-1 (or the pseudogene TRBV3-2) to TRBJ1-1, with 7 nucleotides matching TRBD1. V was clipped by 6 bases and J by 0 bases; unmatched bases: 4. This CDR3 contains 14 residues. From germline, CDR1 is LGHDT and CDR2 YNNKEL (reference sequence). Here the CDR3 reads CASRSGQLNTEAFF. The CDR3 DNA reads as TGTGCCAGCAGGTCGGGACAGCTGAACACTGAAGCTTTCTTT.

The sample holds one count of this clone. As DNA, the CDR3 is TGTGCCAGCAGTCCTAGTCGTGGCAGCGGTACGCAGTATTTT. Translation: CASSPSRGSGTQYF. The rearrangement links TRBV6-5 to TRBJ2-3, with D maybe TRBD2 (5 bases). The CDR3 extends over 14 amino acids. The V gene's germline CDR1 is MNHEY and CDR2 SVGAGI. With 5 bases removed from V and 8 bases from J, the gap between germline ends came to 17 bases.

The chain recombines TRBV7-9 with TRBJ2-2; possibly TRBD2 for D (5 bases). Trimming stripped 3 bases from V and 8 bases from J, with 7 bases between. In germline, CDR1 is SEHNR, CDR2 FQNEAQ (reference sequence). The CDR3 consists of 12 residues. The CDR3 loop is CASSFWRGELFF. CDR3 nucleotide sequence: TGTGCCAGCAGCTTCTGGAGGGGGGAGCTGTTTTTT.

J is TRBJ2-1 and V is TRBV7-3; 8 bases are shared with TRBD2. J gave up 1 base and V 4 bases, and 6 bases lay outside the gene matches. The germline gives CDR1 SGHTA, CDR2 FQGTGA. The CDR3 spans 16 residues. The CDR3: CASSSQAGVSYNEQFF. The CDR3 region has the DNA TGTGCCAGCAGCTCCCAAGCGGGAGTGTCCTACAATGAGCAGTTCTTC.

The rearrangement links TRBV5-6 to TRBJ2-4, with D hard to call. The germline V gene has CDR1 SGHDT and CDR2 YYEEEE. The CDR3 is 17 amino acids. The V and J ends lost 0 bases and 0 bases respectively, with 13 bases between them. CDR3 DNA: TGTGCCAGCAGCTTGGGGGCAGCTGTACTAGCCAAAAACATTCAGTACTTC. Its translation: CASSLGAAVLAKNIQYF.

The gene calls are TRBV5-6 and TRBJ2-6; a possible D gene is TRBD1 (6 bases). With 3 bases removed from V and 2 bases from J, the gap between germline ends came to 12 bases. Per germline, CDR1 SGHDT and CDR2 YYEEEE. CDR3 length: 16 residues. The DNA of the CDR3 is TGTGCCAGCAGCTCCACCAGGGGAGCTGGGGCCAACGTCCTGACTTTC. This translates into CASSSTRGAGANVLTF.

J is TRBJ2-3 and V is TRBV7-3, with a tentative D call TRBD2 (6 bases). Trimming shortened V by 3 bases and J by 4 bases, and 17 bases separated the two germline ends. The germline V gene has CDR1 SGHTA and CDR2 FQGTGA. This CDR3 spans 16 amino acids. CDR3 amino acids: CASSFLLAGLADTQYF. The CDR3 DNA sequence: TGTGCCAGCAGCTTCCTACTAGCCGGTTTGGCAGATACGCAGTATTTT.

On this clone: Other DNA sequences within the sample encode an identical CDR3. J is TRBJ1-3 and V is TRBV19; tentative D call: TRBD1 (5 bases). The germline gives CDR1 LNHDA, CDR2 SQIVND (reference sequence). Between the trimmed V and J ends, which lost 1 base and 2 bases, there was a span of 9 bases. The CDR3 runs to 15 residues. CDR3 amino acids: CASSIGGDTGNTIYF. The CDR3 DNA sequence: TGTGCCAGTAGTATAGGAGGGGATACTGGAAACACCATATATTTT.

The chain joins TRBV6-5 to TRBJ1-2; no reliable D call. V lost 10 bases and J lost 1, with 13 bases in between. The germline gives CDR1 MNHEY, CDR2 SVGAGI. The CDR3 runs to 13 residues. CDR3: CATSKRDNYGYTF. The CDR3 bases are TGTGCCACCTCAAAACGGGATAACTATGGCTACACCTTC.

The chain couples TRBV28 to TRBJ1-3, with D tentatively TRBD1 (5 bases). The CDR3 loop spans 15 amino acids. V lost 1 base and J lost 0, with 7 bases in between. Germline lookup yields CDR1 MDHEN and CDR2 SYDVKM. Here the CDR3 reads CASSLLGGSGNTIYF. CDR3 in DNA: TGTGCCAGCAGTTTATTGGGGGGCTCTGGAAACACCATATATTTT.

This CDR3 is CASSPGTFGNQPQHF. For the CDR3, the DNA is TGTGCCAGCAGTCCGGGGACGTTCGGCAATCAGCCCCAGCATTTT. The genes are TRBV27 and TRBJ1-5; a weak D match, TRBD1 (5 bases). The CDR3 is made up of 15 amino acids. Germline assignment: CDR1 MNHEY and CDR2 SMNVEV (reference sequence). Trimming shortened V by 5 bases and J by 2 bases, and 13 bases separated the two germline ends.

The rearrangement links TRBV3-1 (or the pseudogene TRBV3-2) to TRBJ2-3, with 7 nucleotides matching TRBD1. Germline assignment: CDR1 LGHDT and CDR2 YNNKEL (reference sequence). Germline trimming cut 0 bases from V and 3 bases from J; bases unmatched to any gene: 9. The CDR3 length is 17 residues. As DNA, the CDR3 is TGTGCCAGCAGCCAAGATGTAAATGGGACAGCTACAGATACGCAGTATTTT. Its protein is CASSQDVNGTATDTQYF.

The chain links TRBV6-5 to TRBJ1-2, with D uncertain. The CDR3 runs to 15 residues. Trimming took off 7 bases at V and 4 bases at J, with 19 bases between the two ends. Germline values: CDR1 MNHEY, CDR2 SVGAGI. The CDR3: CASTKSGIMGYGYTF. The DNA for the CDR3 is TGTGCCAGCACAAAGTCCGGGATTATGGGCTATGGCTACACCTTC.

The chain uses TRBV5-4 and TRBJ1-6; no clear D gene. Germline V gene data show CDR1 as SGHNT and CDR2 as YYREEE (reference sequence). With 2 bases removed from V and 5 bases from J, the gap between germline ends came to 11 bases. The CDR3 extends over 15 amino acids. CDR3 sequence: CASSFGRGNNSPLHF. CDR3 bases: TGTGCCAGCAGCTTCGGTCGAGGTAATAATTCACCCCTCCACTTT.

The chain employs TRBV7-9 and TRBJ1-4; D remains unclear. Germline V gives CDR1 SEHNR, CDR2 FQNEAQ (reference sequence). Trimming cost V 5 bases and J 5 bases, with 12 bases left between them. This CDR3 is built from 14 residues. CDR3 in amino acids: CASSGQEPNEKLFF. Here the CDR3 DNA reads TGTGCCAGCAGCGGGCAGGAACCCAATGAAAAACTGTTTTTT.

CDR3 nucleotide sequence: TGTGCCAGCAGCTTCTGGGGTGAGGGAAACATTCAGTACTTC. Its translation: CASSFWGEGNIQYF. The chain recombines TRBV11-2 with TRBJ2-4; the D gene is possibly TRBD2 (5 bases). This CDR3 region has 14 residues. Trimming stripped 3 bases from V and 6 bases from J, with 12 bases between. Germline CDR1 and CDR2: SGHAT and FQNNGV.

This clone occurred once. The chain carries TRBV10-1 and TRBJ1-1; a possible D gene is TRBD1 (6 bases). V was trimmed by 2 bases and J by 10 bases, leaving 17 bases between them. The CDR3 runs to 14 residues. Germline V gene data show CDR1 as WNHNN and CDR2 as SYGVQD (reference sequence). The CDR3 protein is CASSEARGGGVAFF. In DNA, the CDR3 is TGCGCCAGCAGTGAGGCCAGGGGCGGCGGAGTAGCTTTCTTT.

The chain recombines TRBV5-1 with TRBJ1-4, with TRBD1 identical over 7 bases. Germline values: CDR1 SGHRS, CDR2 YFSETQ. Unmatched junction bases numbered 7, after V lost 1 base and J lost 7 bases. This CDR3 comprises 15 residues. Here the CDR3 reads CASSLRQGVFEKLFF. The CDR3 coding sequence is TGCGCCAGCAGCTTGCGACAGGGAGTTTTTGAAAAACTGTTTTTT.

This clone was counted a single time. This chain joins TRBV3-1 (or the pseudogene TRBV3-2) and TRBJ2-7; a possible D gene is TRBD1 (6 bases). V lost 0 bases to trimming and J lost 3 bases, with 9 bases between them. From germline, CDR1 is LGHDT and CDR2 YNNKEL (reference sequence). CDR3 size: 14 residues. CDR3 region: CASSQDEDSYEQYF. CDR3 nucleotide sequence: TGTGCCAGCAGCCAAGATGAGGACAGCTACGAGCAGTACTTC.

The rearrangement links TRBV6-5 to TRBJ1-4; D is uncertain. This CDR3 has 14 residues. Trimming took 2 bases from V and 3 from J, leaving 7 bases between them. Germline V gene sequence: CDR1 MNHEY, CDR2 SVGAGI. CDR3 region: CASSYMGANEKLFF. The CDR3 DNA follows: TGTGCCAGCAGTTACATGGGTGCTAATGAAAAACTGTTTTTT.

This chain links TRBV29-1 with TRBJ1-2, with 8 bases aligning to TRBD1. CDR1 is SQVTM, CDR2 ANQGSEA, per germline. The CDR3 length is 17 residues. The V gene end was trimmed by 3 bases and the J gene end by 2 bases; junction bases not matched to a gene: 14. The CDR3 spells CSVEGQDRAGVNYGYTF. CDR3 in DNA: TGCAGCGTTGAGGGACAGGACAGGGCGGGGGTAAACTATGGCTACACCTTC. Variable domain in full (rest from reference TRBV29-1 and TRBJ1-2): SAVISQKPSRDICQRGTSLTIQCQVDSQVTMMFWYRQQPGQSLTLIATANQGSEATYESGFVIDKFPISRPNLTFSTLTVSNMSPEDSSIYLCSVEGQDRAGVNYGYTFGSGTRLTVV.

The CDR3 DNA reads as TGCGCCAGCAGCCGATTGATGGGTTTGTCGGCGGATAGGAACACCGGGGAGCTGTTTTTT. Protein: CASSRLMGLSADRNTGELFF. The gene calls are TRBV4-1 and TRBJ2-2; D call uncertain. Trimming left V 4 bases short and J 1 base short, with 25 bases between. Germline V lookup: CDR1 MGHRA, CDR2 YSYEKL. This CDR3 comprises 20 residues.

The chain uses TRBV2 and TRBJ2-7, with D maybe TRBD1 (6 bases). CDR3 length: 15 residues. From germline, CDR1 is SNHLY and CDR2 FYNNEI. Trimming cost V 5 bases and J 0 bases, with 14 bases left between them. For the CDR3, the DNA is TGTGCCAGCAGTCCTCCGGGACACAACTCCTACGAGCAGTACGTC. Protein: CASSPPGHNSYEQYV.

A single count supports this clone. This rearrangement joins TRBV11-1 to TRBJ1-1, with D possibly TRBD1 on 5 matching bases. This CDR3 is 15 amino acids long. From germline, CDR1 is SGHAT and CDR2 FQDESV (reference sequence). Trimming shortened V by 3 bases and J by 3 bases, and 14 bases separated the two germline ends. CDR3: CASSLRRGRDTEAFF. For the CDR3, the DNA is TGTGCCAGCAGCTTGAGGAGGGGAAGGGACACTGAAGCTTTCTTT.

V is TRBV19 and J is TRBJ1-5, with D tentatively TRBD1 (5 bases). V lost 8 bases and J 0 bases, leaving 17 bases between the germline ends. Germline V lookup: CDR1 LNHDA, CDR2 SQIVND (reference sequence). This CDR3 is built from 16 residues. The CDR3 bases are TGTGCCAGTCGCAGGGATGGCCGTTATAGCAATCAGCCCCAGCATTTT. The encoded protein is CASRRDGRYSNQPQHF.